One sample yielded the 2 T cell receptor beta chains listed below, sequenced in a study of cytomegalovirus exposure and HLA in healthy donors (dated by TCRdb to the late 2010s). The library came from the immunoSEQ multiplex PCR assay. For the multiplex PCR, a mixture combining 60 forward primers for TCR Vbeta segments and 13 reverse primers for TCR Jbeta segments was used. TCRdb provides this immuneACCESS table in a form limited to in-frame rearrangements. Some clones are lacking; in checked studies, under half of them reflect an unresolved V gene, and why the rest are absent is not known. This sample gives 170,000 or so clones in total; about 73% of them show up just once. Over 10% of the sample is in the top ten clones. Sequences were obtained from PBMCs. These receptors originate from a woman between 45 and 65 years old in good health and CMV-seropositive.

The chain couples TRBV6-6 to TRBJ1-2; 7 positions agree with TRBD1. In germline, CDR1 is MNHNY, CDR2 SVGAGI (reference sequence). This CDR3 region has 16 residues. With V trimmed by 4 bases and J by 7 bases, 15 bases remained unmatched. CDR3 loop: CASSSNDRERVGGYTF. DNA of the CDR3: TGTGCCAGCAGTTCCAATGACAGGGAACGGGTTGGTGGCTACACCTTC.

This clone was detected only a few times. The chain carries TRBV7-6 and TRBJ2-2; 7 nucleotides match TRBD2. Germline-derived CDR1 and CDR2 are SGHVS and FNYEAQ. V lost 5 bases and J lost 10; bases outside the gene matches: 13. The CDR3 consists of 15 residues. The CDR3 loop is CASSHQGGGRVELFF. The DNA for the CDR3 is TGTGCCAGCAGCCATCAGGGCGGGGGAAGAGTGGAGCTGTTTTTT.